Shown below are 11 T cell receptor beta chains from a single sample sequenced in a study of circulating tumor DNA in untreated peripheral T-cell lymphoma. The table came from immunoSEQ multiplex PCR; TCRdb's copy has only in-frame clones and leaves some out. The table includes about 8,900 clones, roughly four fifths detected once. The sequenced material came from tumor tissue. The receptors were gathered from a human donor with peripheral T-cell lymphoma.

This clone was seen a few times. CDR3 loop: CASSQRTGSGDTEAFF. In DNA form, the CDR3 reads TGTGCCAGCAGCCAAAGGACAGGAAGCGGAGACACTGAAGCTTTCTTT. The V gene is TRBV14, the J gene TRBJ1-1, with 7 bases fitting TRBD1. The CDR3 is 16 residues long. Looked up from germline, CDR1 is SGHDN and CDR2 is FVKESK. Trimming removed 2 bases from V and 3 bases from J; junction bases left unmatched: 9. Complete variable domain (other parts from reference TRBV14 and TRBJ1-1): EAGVTQFPSHSVIEKGQTVTLRCDPISGHDNLYWYRRVMGKEIKFLLHFVKESKQDESGMPNNRFLAERTGGTYSTLKVQPAELEDSGVYFCASSQRTGSGDTEAFFGQGTRLTVV.

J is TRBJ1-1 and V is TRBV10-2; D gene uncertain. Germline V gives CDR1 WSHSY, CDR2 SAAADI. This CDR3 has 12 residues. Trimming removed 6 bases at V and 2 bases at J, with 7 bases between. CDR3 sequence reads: CASSRSNTEAFF. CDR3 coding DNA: TGCGCCAGCAGCCGGAGTAACACTGAAGCTTTCTTT.

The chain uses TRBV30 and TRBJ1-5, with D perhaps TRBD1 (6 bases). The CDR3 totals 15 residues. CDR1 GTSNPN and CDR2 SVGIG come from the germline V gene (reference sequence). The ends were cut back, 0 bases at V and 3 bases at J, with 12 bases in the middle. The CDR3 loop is CAWSVGGQNNQPQHF. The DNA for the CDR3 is TGTGCCTGGAGTGTGGGGGGGCAGAACAATCAGCCCCAGCATTTT.

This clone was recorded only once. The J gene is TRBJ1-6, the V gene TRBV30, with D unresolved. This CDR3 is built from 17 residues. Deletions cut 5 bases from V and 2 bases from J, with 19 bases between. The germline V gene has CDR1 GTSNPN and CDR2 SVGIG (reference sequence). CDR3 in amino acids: CAWESPGGRPYNSPLHF. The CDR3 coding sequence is TGTGCCTGGGAATCCCCGGGCGGGAGGCCCTATAATTCACCCCTCCACTTT.

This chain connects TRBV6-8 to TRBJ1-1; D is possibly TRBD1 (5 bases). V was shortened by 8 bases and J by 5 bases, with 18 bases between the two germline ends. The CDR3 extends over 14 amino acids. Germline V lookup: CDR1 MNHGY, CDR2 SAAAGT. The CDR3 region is CASSWGRDWTEAFF. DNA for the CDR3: TGTGCCAGCTCCTGGGGGAGGGACTGGACTGAAGCTTTCTTT.

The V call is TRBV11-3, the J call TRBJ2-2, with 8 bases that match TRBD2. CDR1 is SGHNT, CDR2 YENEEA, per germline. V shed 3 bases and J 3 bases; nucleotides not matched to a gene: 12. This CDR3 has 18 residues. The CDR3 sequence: CASSLKDFAGGYTGELFF. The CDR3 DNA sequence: TGTGCCAGCAGCTTGAAGGACTTTGCGGGGGGATACACCGGGGAGCTGTTTTTT.

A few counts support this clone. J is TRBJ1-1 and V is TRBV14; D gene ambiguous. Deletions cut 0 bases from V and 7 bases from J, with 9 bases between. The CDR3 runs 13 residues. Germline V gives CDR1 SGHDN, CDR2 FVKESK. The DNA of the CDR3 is TGTGCCAGCAGCCAAGATCTGGGCAGTGAAGCTTTCTTT. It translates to CASSQDLGSEAFF.

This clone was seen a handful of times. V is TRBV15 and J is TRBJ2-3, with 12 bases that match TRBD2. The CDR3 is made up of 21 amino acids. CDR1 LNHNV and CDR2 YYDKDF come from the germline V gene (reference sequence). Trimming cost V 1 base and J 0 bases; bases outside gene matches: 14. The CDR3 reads CATSRGGLLAGGPISTDTQYF. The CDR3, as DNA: TGTGCCACCAGCAGAGGGGGATTACTAGCGGGGGGCCCTATTAGCACAGATACGCAGTATTTT.

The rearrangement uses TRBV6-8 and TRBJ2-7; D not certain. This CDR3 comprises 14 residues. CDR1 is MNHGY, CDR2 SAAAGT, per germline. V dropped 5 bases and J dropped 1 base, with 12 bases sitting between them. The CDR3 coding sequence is TGTGCCAGCAGTCCCCGACTGGAATCCTACGAGCAGTACTTC. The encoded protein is CASSPRLESYEQYF.

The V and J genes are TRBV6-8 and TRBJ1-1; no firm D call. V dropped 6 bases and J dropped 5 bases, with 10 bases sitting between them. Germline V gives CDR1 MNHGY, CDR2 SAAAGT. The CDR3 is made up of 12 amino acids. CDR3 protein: CASSPVGTEAFF. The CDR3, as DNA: TGTGCCAGCAGCCCGGTTGGAACTGAAGCTTTCTTT.

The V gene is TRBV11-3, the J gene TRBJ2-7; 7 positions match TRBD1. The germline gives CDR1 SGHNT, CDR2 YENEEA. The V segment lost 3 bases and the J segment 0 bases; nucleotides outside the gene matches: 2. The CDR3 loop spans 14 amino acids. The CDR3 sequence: CASSLGDSSYEQYF. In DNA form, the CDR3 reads TGTGCCAGCAGCTTGGGGGACAGCTCCTACGAGCAGTACTTC.